There are many counts of the clone carrying this T cell receptor (beta chain). TCRdb ran MiXCR on the 5' RACE reads and lists one entry per CDR3 protein. The sample yields under 250,000 distinct CDR3 sequences, over 9.5% seen once. The sample belongs to a study of T-cell memory formation after mild COVID-19. Trimming stripped 6 bases from V and 4 bases from J, with 15 bases between. CDR3 size: 14 residues. Germline CDR1 MNHEY, CDR2 SVGAGI. The sample consisted of PBMCs or a T cell subset sorted from them (not recorded which). The rearrangement joins TRBV6-5 to TRBJ1-2, with a tentative D call TRBD1 (5 bases). This TCR came from a man between 18 and 35 years old who had mild COVID-19 (a few samples of this study predate the infection). Cell type and time point are not known. Written as DNA, the CDR3 is TGTGCCAGCAGACTGTTTCAGGGAGGCTATGGCTACACCTTC. Translating gives CASRLFQGGYGYTF.